These T cell receptor beta chains were read from a single sample in a study of cytomegalovirus exposure and HLA in healthy donors. The protocol was immunoSEQ multiplex PCR, while the TCRdb copy is restricted to in-frame clones and leaves out a portion. The data contain a few hundred thousand clones, 80% of them seen just once; the ten biggest clones take up roughly 0.31%. Sequences were obtained from PBMCs. The source is a girl aged 2 to 10 in good health and CMV-seronegative. Both conserved end residues are part of each CDR3. D genes are given only for firm matches. The size entry is marked missing in some rows and otherwise reads once, few, many or a size class.

TRBJ2-1 TRBV5-4 18 - - CASSSTPTGLAIYNEQFF TGTGCCAGCAGCTCCACCCCCACCGGACTTGCTATTTACAATGAGCAGTTCTTC
TRBJ2-7 TRBV19 11 - TRBD2 CASSGSYEQYF TGTGCCAGCAGCGGGAGCTACGAGCAGTACTTC
TRBJ2-3 TRBV7-6 17 - TRBD2 CASSTGLAGGVSDTQYF TGTGCCAGCAGCACGGGACTAGCGGGAGGTGTCTCAGATACGCAGTATTTT
TRBJ1-4 TRBV7-9 14 once - CASSSSGVREKLFF TGTGCCAGCAGCTCCTCGGGGGTTCGGGAAAAACTGTTTTTT
TRBJ2-3 TRBV7-9 15 few TRBD2 CASSRTSGSTDTQYF TGTGCCAGCAGCCGGACTAGCGGCAGCACAGATACGCAGTATTTT
TRBJ2-7 TRBV27 13 - - CASRTPGGGEQYF TGTGCCAGCAGAACCCCGGGGGGCGGCGAGCAGTACTTC
TRBJ2-1 TRBV7-9 17 - TRBD2 CASSPMTGTSGMREQFF TGTGCCAGCAGCCCCATGACCGGGACTAGCGGGATGCGTGAGCAGTTCTTC
TRBJ2-7 TRBV7-8 16 - TRBD2 CASTSSRLAGVCEQYF TGTGCCAGCACCTCTTCCAGACTAGCAGGAGTCTGCGAGCAGTACTTC
TRBJ2-5 TRBV18 14 - TRBD1 CASSQSQGVETQYF TGTGCCAGCTCACAATCACAGGGGGTCGAGACCCAGTACTTC
TRBJ1-2 TRBV11-2 15 - - CASSATGTASYGYTF TGTGCCAGCAGTGCAACAGGGACGGCAAGCTATGGCTACACCTTC
TRBJ1-5 TRBV4-1 17 - - CASSQASSGAVNQPQHF TGCGCCAGCAGCCAAGCCTCCTCAGGGGCGGTCAATCAGCCCCAGCATTTT
TRBJ1-1 TRBV12-5 16 - TRBD1 CASGLVWTGDGTEAFF TGTGCTAGTGGTTTAGTCTGGACAGGTGATGGCACTGAAGCTTTCTTT
TRBJ1-6 TRBV4-1 16 - TRBD1 CASSRTGGRDNSPLHF TGCGCCAGCAGCCGGACAGGGGGCCGGGATAATTCACCCCTCCACTTT
TRBJ2-5 TRBV28 15 - - CASRGAGRWQETQYF TGTGCCAGCAGAGGGGCGGGGCGGTGGCAAGAGACCCAGTACTTC
TRBJ2-5 TRBV28 15 - - CASSLFCILGETQYF TGTGCCAGCAGTTTATTCTGTATTCTCGGAGAGACCCAGTACTTC
TRBJ1-6 TRBV19 17 few TRBD1 CASSIEAGTANNSPLHF TGTGCCAGTAGTATAGAGGCCGGGACAGCTAATAATTCACCCCTCCACTTT
TRBJ2-7 TRBV28 19 - TRBD2 CASSLKRGLAGVTGYEQYF TGTGCCAGCAGTTTAAAGAGAGGACTAGCGGGAGTAACAGGTTACGAGCAGTACTTC
TRBJ2-7 TRBV4-1 14 - - CASSLSPPPYEQYF TGCGCCAGCAGCTTATCCCCCCCTCCCTACGAGCAGTACTTC